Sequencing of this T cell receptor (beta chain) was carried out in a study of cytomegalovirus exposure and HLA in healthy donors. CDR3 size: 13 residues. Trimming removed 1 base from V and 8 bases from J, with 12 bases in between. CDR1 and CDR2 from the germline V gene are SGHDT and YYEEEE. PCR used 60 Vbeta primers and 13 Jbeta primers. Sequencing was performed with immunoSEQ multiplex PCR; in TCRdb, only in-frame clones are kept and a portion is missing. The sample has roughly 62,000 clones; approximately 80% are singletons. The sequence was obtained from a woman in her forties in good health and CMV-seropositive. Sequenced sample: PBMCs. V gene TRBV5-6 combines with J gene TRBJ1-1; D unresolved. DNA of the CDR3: TGTGCCAGCAGCTTGTGGGGAAGCGGGGAAGCTTTCTTT. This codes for CASSLWGSGEAFF.